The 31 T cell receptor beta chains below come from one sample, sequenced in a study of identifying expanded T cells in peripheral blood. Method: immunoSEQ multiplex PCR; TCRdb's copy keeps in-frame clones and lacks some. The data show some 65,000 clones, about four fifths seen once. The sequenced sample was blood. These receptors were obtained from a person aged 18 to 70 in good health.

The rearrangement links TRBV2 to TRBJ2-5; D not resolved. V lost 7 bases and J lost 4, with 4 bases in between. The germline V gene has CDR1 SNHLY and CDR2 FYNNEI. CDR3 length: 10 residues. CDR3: CASTRETQYF. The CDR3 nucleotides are TGTGCCAGCACGCGAGAGACCCAGTACTTC.

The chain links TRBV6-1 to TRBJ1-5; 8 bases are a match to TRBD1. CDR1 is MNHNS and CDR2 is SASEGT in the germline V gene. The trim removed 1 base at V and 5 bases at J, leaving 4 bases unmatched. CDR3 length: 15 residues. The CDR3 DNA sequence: TGTGCCAGCAGTGAAGGGCGCAGGGGGCATCAGCCCCAGCATTTT. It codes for CASSEGRRGHQPQHF.

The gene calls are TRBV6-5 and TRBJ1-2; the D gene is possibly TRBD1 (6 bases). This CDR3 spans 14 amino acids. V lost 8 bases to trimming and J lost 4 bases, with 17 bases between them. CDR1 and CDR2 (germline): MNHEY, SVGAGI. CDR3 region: CASSPVGGGYGYTF. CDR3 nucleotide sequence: TGTGCCAGCTCCCCCGTTGGAGGGGGCTATGGCTACACCTTC.

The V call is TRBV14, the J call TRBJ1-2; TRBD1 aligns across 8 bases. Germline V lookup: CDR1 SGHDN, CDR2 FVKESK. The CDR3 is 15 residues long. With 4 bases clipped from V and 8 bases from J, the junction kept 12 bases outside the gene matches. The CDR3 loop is CASSRDRWAGGGYTF. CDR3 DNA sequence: TGTGCCAGCAGCCGGGACAGGTGGGCGGGCGGCGGCTACACCTTC. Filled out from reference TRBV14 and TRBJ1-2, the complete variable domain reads EAGVTQFPSHSVIEKGQTVTLRCDPISGHDNLYWYRRVMGKEIKFLLHFVKESKQDESGMPNNRFLAERTGGTYSTLKVQPAELEDSGVYFCASSRDRWAGGGYTFGSGTRLTVV.

In DNA form, the CDR3 reads TGCGCCAGCAGCTTGGACTTCGGGGAGCTGTTTTTT. It specifies CASSLDFGELFF. The J gene is TRBJ2-2, the V gene TRBV5-1; D is unclear. Per germline, CDR1 SGHRS and CDR2 YFSETQ. Between the trimmed V and J ends, which lost 0 bases and 7 bases, there was a span of 4 bases. CDR3 length equals 12 residues.

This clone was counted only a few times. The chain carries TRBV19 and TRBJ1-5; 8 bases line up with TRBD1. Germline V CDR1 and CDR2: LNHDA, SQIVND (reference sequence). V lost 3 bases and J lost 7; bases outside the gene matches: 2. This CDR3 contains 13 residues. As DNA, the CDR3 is TGTGCCAGTAGTATCCAGGGGGCCCAGCCCCAGCATTTT. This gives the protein CASSIQGAQPQHF.

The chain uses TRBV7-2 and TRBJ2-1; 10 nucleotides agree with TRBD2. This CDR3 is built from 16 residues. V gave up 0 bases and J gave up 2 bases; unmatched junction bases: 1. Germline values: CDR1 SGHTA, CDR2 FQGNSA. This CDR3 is CASSLAGTSAYNEQFF. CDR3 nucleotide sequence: TGTGCCAGCAGCTTAGCGGGGACTAGCGCCTACAATGAGCAGTTCTTC.

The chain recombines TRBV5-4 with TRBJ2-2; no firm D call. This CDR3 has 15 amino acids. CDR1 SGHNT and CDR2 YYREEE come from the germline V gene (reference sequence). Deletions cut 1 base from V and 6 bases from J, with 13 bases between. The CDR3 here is CASSLSDTYSGELFF. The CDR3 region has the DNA TGTGCCAGCAGCTTGTCCGACACCTACTCCGGGGAGCTGTTTTTT.

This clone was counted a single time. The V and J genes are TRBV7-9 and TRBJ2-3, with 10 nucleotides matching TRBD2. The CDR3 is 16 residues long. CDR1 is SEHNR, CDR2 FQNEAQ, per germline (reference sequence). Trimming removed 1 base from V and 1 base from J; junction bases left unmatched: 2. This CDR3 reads CASSLGLAGGTDTQYF. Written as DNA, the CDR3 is TGTGCCAGCAGCTTAGGTCTAGCGGGGGGCACAGATACGCAGTATTTT.

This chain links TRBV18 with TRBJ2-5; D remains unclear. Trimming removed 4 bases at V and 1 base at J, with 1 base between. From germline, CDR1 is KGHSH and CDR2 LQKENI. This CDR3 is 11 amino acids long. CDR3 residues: CASSLQETQYF. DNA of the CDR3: TGTGCCAGCTCACTCCAAGAGACCCAGTACTTC.

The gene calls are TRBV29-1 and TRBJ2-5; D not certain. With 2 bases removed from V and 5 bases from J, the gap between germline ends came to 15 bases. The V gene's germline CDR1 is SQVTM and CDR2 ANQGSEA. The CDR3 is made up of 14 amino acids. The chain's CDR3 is CSVEWPPGTETQYF. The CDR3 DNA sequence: TGCAGCGTTGAATGGCCTCCAGGTACGGAGACCCAGTACTTC.

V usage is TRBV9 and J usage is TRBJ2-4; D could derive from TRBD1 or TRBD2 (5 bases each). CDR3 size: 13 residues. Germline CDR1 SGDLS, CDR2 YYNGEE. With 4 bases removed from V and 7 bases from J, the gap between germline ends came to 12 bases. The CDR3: CASSSVGTNIQYF. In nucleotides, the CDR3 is TGTGCCAGCAGCTCAGTCGGGACGAACATTCAGTACTTC.

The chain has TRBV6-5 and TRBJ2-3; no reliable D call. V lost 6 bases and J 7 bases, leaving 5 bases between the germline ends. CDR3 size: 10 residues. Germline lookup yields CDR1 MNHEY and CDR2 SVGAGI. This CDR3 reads CASRSNTQYF. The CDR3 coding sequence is TGTGCCAGCAGATCAAATACGCAGTATTTT.

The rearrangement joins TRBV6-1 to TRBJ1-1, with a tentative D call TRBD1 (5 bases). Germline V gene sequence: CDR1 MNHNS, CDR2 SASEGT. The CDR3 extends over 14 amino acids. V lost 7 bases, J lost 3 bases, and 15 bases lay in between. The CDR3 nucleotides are TGTGCCAGCAACCCTGGGGGGTTCGACACTGAAGCTTTCTTT. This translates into CASNPGGFDTEAFF.

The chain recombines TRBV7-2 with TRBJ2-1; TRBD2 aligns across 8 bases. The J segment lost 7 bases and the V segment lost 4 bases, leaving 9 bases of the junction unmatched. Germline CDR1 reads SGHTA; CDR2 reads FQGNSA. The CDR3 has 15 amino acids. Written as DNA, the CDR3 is TGTGCCAGCAGCTCCTCCCATTTAGCGGGAAATGAGCAGTTCTTC. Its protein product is CASSSSHLAGNEQFF. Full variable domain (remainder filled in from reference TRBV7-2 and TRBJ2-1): GAGVSQSPSNKVTEKGKDVELRCDPISGHTALYWYRQSLGQGLEFLIYFQGNSAPDKSGLPSDRFSAERTGGSVSTLTIQRTQQEDSAVYLCASSSSHLAGNEQFFGPGTRLTVL.

CDR3 protein: CASSLGGQGTNTEAFF. CDR3 in DNA: TGTGCCAGCAGTTTAGGGGGACAGGGTACGAACACTGAAGCTTTCTTT. The chain is built from TRBV28 and TRBJ1-1; TRBD1 matches at 9 bases. Looked up from germline, CDR1 is MDHEN and CDR2 is SYDVKM. The trim removed 2 bases at V and 1 base at J, leaving 5 bases unmatched. This CDR3 comprises 16 residues.

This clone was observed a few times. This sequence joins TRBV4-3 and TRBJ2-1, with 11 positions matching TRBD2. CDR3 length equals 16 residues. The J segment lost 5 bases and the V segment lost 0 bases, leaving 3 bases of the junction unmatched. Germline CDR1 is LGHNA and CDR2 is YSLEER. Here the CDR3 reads CASSQDSGRADNEQFF. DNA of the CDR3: TGCGCCAGCAGCCAAGATAGCGGGAGGGCCGACAATGAGCAGTTCTTC.

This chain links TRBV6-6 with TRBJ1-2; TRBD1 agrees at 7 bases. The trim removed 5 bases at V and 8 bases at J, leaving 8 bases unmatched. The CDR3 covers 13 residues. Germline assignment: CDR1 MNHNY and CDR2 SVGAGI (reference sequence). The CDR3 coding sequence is TGTGCCAGCAGTAACACAGGGGAAGGGGGCTACACCTTC. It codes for CASSNTGEGGYTF.

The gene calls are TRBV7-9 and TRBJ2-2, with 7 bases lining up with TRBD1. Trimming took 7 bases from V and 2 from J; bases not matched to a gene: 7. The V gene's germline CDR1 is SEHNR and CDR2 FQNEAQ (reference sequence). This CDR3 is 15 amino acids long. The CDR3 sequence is CASTYRGPNTGELFF. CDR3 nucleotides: TGTGCCAGCACCTACAGGGGACCCAACACCGGGGAGCTGTTTTTT.

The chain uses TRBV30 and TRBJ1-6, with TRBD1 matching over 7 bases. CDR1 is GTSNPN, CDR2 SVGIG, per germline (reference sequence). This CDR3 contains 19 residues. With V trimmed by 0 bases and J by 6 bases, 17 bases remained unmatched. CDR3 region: CAWSVRIWAGGRFNSPLHF. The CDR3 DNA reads TGTGCCTGGAGTGTACGAATATGGGCAGGGGGTCGCTTTAATTCACCCCTCCACTTT.

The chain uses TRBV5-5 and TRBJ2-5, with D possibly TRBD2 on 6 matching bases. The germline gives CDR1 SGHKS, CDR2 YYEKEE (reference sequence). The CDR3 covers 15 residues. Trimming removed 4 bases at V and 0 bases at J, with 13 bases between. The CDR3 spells CASSPLGGNQETQYF. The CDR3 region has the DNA TGTGCCAGCAGCCCCTTGGGAGGTAACCAAGAGACCCAGTACTTC.

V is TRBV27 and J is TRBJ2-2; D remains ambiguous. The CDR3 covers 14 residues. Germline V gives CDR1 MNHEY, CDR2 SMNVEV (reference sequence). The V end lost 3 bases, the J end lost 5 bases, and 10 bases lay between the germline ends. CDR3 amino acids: CASSLTLVTGELFF. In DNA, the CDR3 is TGTGCCAGCAGTTTGACTCTCGTTACCGGGGAGCTGTTTTTT.

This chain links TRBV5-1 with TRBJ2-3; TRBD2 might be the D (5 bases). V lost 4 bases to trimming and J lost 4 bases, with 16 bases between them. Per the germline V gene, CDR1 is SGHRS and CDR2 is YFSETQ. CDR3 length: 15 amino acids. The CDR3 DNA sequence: TGCGCCAGCAGCCGGACCGGGGATAGGGCAGATACGCAGTATTTT. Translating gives CASSRTGDRADTQYF.

The DNA for the CDR3 is TGCGCCAGCAGCTTGCGGCAGGGTAGTGAAAAACTGTTTTTT. The encoded protein is CASSLRQGSEKLFF. The V call is TRBV5-1, the J call TRBJ1-4, with TRBD1 as a possible D gene (5 bases). The germline CDR1 and CDR2 sequences are SGHRS and YFSETQ. V lost 1 base and J lost 7, with 11 bases in between. The CDR3 is 14 amino acids.

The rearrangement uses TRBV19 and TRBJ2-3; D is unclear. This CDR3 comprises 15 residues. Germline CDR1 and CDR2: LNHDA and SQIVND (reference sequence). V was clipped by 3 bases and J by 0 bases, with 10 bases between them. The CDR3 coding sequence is TGTGCCAGTAGTATCTCCCTAGTGAGCACAGATACGCAGTATTTT. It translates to CASSISLVSTDTQYF.

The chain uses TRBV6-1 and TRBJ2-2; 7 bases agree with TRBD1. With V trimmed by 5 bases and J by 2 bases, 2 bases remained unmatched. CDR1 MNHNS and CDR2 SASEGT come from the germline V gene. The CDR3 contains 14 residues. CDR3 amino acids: CASSRDRNTGELFF. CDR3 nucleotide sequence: TGTGCCAGCAGTAGGGACAGAAACACCGGGGAGCTGTTTTTT.

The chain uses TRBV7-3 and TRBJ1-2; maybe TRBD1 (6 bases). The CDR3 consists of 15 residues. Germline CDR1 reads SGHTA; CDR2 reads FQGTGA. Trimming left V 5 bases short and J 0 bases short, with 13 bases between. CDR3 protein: CASSPQGNSNYGYTF. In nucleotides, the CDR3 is TGTGCCAGCAGCCCGCAGGGGAATTCTAACTATGGCTACACCTTC.

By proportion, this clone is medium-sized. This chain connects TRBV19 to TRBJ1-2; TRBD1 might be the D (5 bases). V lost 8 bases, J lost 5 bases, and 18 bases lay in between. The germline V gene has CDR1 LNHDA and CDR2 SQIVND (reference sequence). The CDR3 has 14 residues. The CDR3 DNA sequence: TGTGCCAGTGAGATCCCGCGGGGGTTTTATGGCTACACCTTC. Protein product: CASEIPRGFYGYTF.

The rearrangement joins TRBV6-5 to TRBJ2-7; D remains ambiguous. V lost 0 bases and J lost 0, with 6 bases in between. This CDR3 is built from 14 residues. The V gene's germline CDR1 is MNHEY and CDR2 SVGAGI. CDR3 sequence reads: CASSYSQYSYEQYF. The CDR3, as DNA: TGTGCCAGCAGTTACTCGCAGTACTCCTACGAGCAGTACTTC.

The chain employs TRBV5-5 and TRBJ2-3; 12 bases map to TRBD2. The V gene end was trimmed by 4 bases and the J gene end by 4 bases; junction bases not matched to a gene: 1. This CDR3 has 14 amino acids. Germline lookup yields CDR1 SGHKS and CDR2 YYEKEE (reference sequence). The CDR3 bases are TGTGCCAGCAGCCGACTAGCGGGAGCAGATACGCAGTATTTT. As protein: CASSRLAGADTQYF.

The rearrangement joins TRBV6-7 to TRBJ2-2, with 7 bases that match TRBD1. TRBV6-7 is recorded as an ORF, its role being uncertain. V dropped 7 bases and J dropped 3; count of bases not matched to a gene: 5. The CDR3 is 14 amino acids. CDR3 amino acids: CASTRGLYTGELFF. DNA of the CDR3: TGTGCCAGCACTAGGGGGCTTTACACCGGGGAGCTGTTTTTT.